These T cell receptor beta chains were read from a single sample in a study of CD8 T cells in Susac syndrome. TCRdb redid the calling of the immunoSEQ multiplex PCR reads with MiXCR, one entry per CDR3 protein. The table includes around 150,000 distinct CDR3 sequences, 94% detected once. The material sequenced was CD8+ T cells from PBMCs. The source of these receptors is a human donor in good health. CDR3s include the opening cysteine and the closing phenylalanine or tryptophan. A D gene is named only where the DNA matches it firmly. Clone size appears in some rows only: once, few, many, or a class for an expanded clone.

J	D	size	V	DNA	CDR3
TRBJ1-1	-	-	TRBV13	TGTGCCAGCAGCTTAAAGGTTCCGGCTTTCTTT	CASSLKVPAFF
TRBJ1-5	TRBD1	-	TRBV20-1	TGCAGTGCCCTAGACAGGGGGCTCAATCAGCCCCAGCATTTT	CSALDRGLNQPQHF
TRBJ1-5	TRBD1	once	TRBV29-1	TGCAGCGTTAGCAGACAGGGTGAAAATCAGCCCCAGCATTTT	CSVSRQGENQPQHF
TRBJ2-7	-	-	TRBV7-2	TGTGCCAGCAGCTTAGTTGGGGAAGTCTCCTACGAGCAGTACTTC	CASSLVGEVSYEQYF
TRBJ1-2	TRBD1	-	TRBV20-1	TGCAGTGCTAGAGCCCCCGGACAGGGAGTAAGTGGTGGCTACACCTTC	CSARAPGQGVSGGYTF
TRBJ2-1	-	once	TRBV30	TGTGCCTGGGAGCGATACAATGAGCAGTTCTTC	CAWERYNEQFF
TRBJ1-2	TRBD1	-	TRBV7-9	TGTGCCAGCAGCCCCACGACAGGGCTTTGGTTTGGCTACACCTTC	CASSPTTGLWFGYTF
TRBJ1-5	TRBD1	-	TRBV27	TGTGCCAGCAGTTTATCCTCGCCGGGGACAGGGTGGCAGCCCCAGCATTTT	CASSLSSPGTGWQPQHF
TRBJ2-7	TRBD2	few	TRBV7-9	TGTGCCAGCTCACCGGGGGGAGGCTACGAGCAGTACTTC	CASSPGGGYEQYF
TRBJ2-1	TRBD1	-	TRBV24-1	TGTGCCACCAGGTCCCGGACAGGGGAATACAATGAGCAGTTCTTC	CATRSRTGEYNEQFF
TRBJ1-3	-	-	TRBV29-1	TGCAGCGCCTTACAGGGAGTCTCTGGAAACACCATATATTTT	CSALQGVSGNTIYF
TRBJ1-4	-	few	TRBV20-1	TGCAGTGCTAGACCACAGACTTCGAATGAAAAACTGTTTTTT	CSARPQTSNEKLFF
TRBJ2-3	TRBD1	-	TRBV29-1	TGCAGCGTTGAAGATCCGTACAGGGGGCTCACAGATACGCAGTATTTT	CSVEDPYRGLTDTQYF
TRBJ2-1	TRBD1	few	TRBV27	TGTGCCAGCAGTCCGGGGACAGGGACCAATGAGCAGTTCTTC	CASSPGTGTNEQFF
TRBJ2-3	-	-	TRBV7-7	TGTGCTAGCAGCTTAACGGTTGGAGATACGCAGTATTTT	CASSLTVGDTQYF
TRBJ2-7	-	-	TRBV7-9	TGTGCCAGCAGCTTTGCGGGTGGGCACGAGCAGTACTTC	CASSFAGGHEQYF
TRBJ2-2	TRBD2	-	TRBV27	TGTGCCACCAACCCAGCGGGAGGGCCGTTCACCGGGGAGCTGTTTTTT	CATNPAGGPFTGELFF
TRBJ2-5	-	-	TRBV27	TGTGCCAGCAGTTTATCCGGAGCTGGGCAGACCCAGTACTTC	CASSLSGAGQTQYF
TRBJ2-3	TRBD2	few	TRBV4-3	TGCGCCAGCAGCCACGGGACTAGAGGCACAGATACGCAGTATTTT	CASSHGTRGTDTQYF
TRBJ2-2	TRBD1	-	TRBV6-5	TGTGCCAGCAGTTACGGACAGGAAAACACCGGGGAGCTGTTTTTT	CASSYGQENTGELFF
TRBJ2-7	-	-	TRBV29-1	TGCAGCGCCACGGGGACATTAGGTGAGCAGTACTTC	CSATGTLGEQYF
TRBJ2-1	-	-	TRBV19	TGTGCCAGTAGTATGGGGAACAATGAGCAGTTCTTC	CASSMGNNEQFF
TRBJ2-1	-	-	TRBV28	TGTGCCAGCAGCGGGCCGGGCCTACCCTACAATGAGCAGTTCTTC	CASSGPGLPYNEQFF
TRBJ1-5	-	-	TRBV28	TGTGCCAGCAGTTTTGACCCCAGACGGGCTCGCAATCAGCCCCAGCATTTT	CASSFDPRRARNQPQHF
TRBJ2-7	TRBD2	-	TRBV20-1	TGCAGTGCTAGAACGAGCGGGAGTTTCTACGAGCAGTACTTC	CSARTSGSFYEQYF
TRBJ2-5	-	-	TRBV29-1	TGCAGCGTTGAAGATTCAAGGGGGTTGTGGGAGACCCAGTACTTC	CSVEDSRGLWETQYF
TRBJ2-1	-	-	TRBV7-9	TGTGCCAGCAGCCCGGAGGGACCGGAGGATGAGCAGTTCTTC	CASSPEGPEDEQFF
TRBJ1-1	-	once	TRBV18	TGTGCCAGCTCACCAACGACAGTAAATGCTGAAGCTTTCTTT	CASSPTTVNAEAFF
TRBJ2-5	-	-	TRBV28	TGTGCCAGCGGATCGGGAGAGACCCAGTACTTC	CASGSGETQYF
TRBJ2-7	-	-	TRBV19	TGTGCCTCAGGGGGAGGGGGCGAGCAGTACTTC	CASGGGGEQYF
TRBJ2-7	TRBD2	-	TRBV7-2	TGTGCCAGCAGCTCTTCCGGGACTAGCGGGAGGATTTCCTACGAGCAGTACTTC	CASSSSGTSGRISYEQYF
TRBJ2-1	TRBD2	once	TRBV12-3/TRBV12-4	TGTGCCAGCAGTTTAGCGCGGCGGGAGGGCGGTGAGCAGTTCTTC	CASSLARREGGEQFF
TRBJ2-7	-	-	TRBV27	TGTGCCAGCAGATTGGAAGACTCCTACGAGCAGTACTTC	CASRLEDSYEQYF
TRBJ2-3	-	-	TRBV5-1	TGCGCCAGCATGCGCACAGATACGCAGTATTTT	CASMRTDTQYF
TRBJ2-7	-	-	TRBV30	TGTGCCTGGAGTGTATCTCCGTCCCTCTCCTACGAGCAGTACTTC	CAWSVSPSLSYEQYF
TRBJ2-2	-	-	TRBV28	TGTGCCAGCAGTTTCGACACGACCTACGCGAACACCGGGGAGCTGTTTTTT	CASSFDTTYANTGELFF
TRBJ2-3	-	-	TRBV11-3	TGTGCCAGCAGCTTAGATCGACCGGGCGGAGGCGGGTGCACAGATACGCAGTATTTT	CASSLDRPGGGGCTDTQYF
TRBJ2-4	-	-	TRBV24-1	TGTGCCACCAGTGACCGGGATGTAAACATTCAGTACTTC	CATSDRDVNIQYF
TRBJ2-3	-	-	TRBV30	TGTGCCTGGAGTGTAGTCGGGAGAGCAGATACGCAGTATTTT	CAWSVVGRADTQYF
TRBJ1-4	TRBD1	once	TRBV6-5	TGTGCCAGCAGTGACCGACAGGGGAGTGAAAAACTGTTTTTT	CASSDRQGSEKLFF
TRBJ2-3	-	-	TRBV2	TGTGCCAGCAGTGAAGGGAGCGGAAGCACAGATACGCAGTATTTT	CASSEGSGSTDTQYF